This note documents a single T cell receptor (beta chain) sequence. This entry comes from a study of technical replicates of blood from a few donors. Germline values: CDR1 SGHTA, CDR2 FQGNSA. V lost 5 bases to trimming and J lost 12 bases; unmatched junction nucleotides: 9. The length of the CDR3 is 13 residues. The protocol was immunoSEQ multiplex PCR, while the TCRdb copy is restricted to in-frame clones and leaves out a portion. The sample contains tens of thousands of clones, 94% of which appear only once. This sequence joins TRBV7-2 and TRBJ2-1; 8 positions match TRBD2. The sample consisted of T cells isolated from PBMCs. The clonotype comes from a human donor in good health. CDR3 nucleotide sequence: TGTGCCAGCAGCCCCATAAGGGCGGGAGGGCAGTTCTTC. Its protein is CASSPIRAGGQFF.